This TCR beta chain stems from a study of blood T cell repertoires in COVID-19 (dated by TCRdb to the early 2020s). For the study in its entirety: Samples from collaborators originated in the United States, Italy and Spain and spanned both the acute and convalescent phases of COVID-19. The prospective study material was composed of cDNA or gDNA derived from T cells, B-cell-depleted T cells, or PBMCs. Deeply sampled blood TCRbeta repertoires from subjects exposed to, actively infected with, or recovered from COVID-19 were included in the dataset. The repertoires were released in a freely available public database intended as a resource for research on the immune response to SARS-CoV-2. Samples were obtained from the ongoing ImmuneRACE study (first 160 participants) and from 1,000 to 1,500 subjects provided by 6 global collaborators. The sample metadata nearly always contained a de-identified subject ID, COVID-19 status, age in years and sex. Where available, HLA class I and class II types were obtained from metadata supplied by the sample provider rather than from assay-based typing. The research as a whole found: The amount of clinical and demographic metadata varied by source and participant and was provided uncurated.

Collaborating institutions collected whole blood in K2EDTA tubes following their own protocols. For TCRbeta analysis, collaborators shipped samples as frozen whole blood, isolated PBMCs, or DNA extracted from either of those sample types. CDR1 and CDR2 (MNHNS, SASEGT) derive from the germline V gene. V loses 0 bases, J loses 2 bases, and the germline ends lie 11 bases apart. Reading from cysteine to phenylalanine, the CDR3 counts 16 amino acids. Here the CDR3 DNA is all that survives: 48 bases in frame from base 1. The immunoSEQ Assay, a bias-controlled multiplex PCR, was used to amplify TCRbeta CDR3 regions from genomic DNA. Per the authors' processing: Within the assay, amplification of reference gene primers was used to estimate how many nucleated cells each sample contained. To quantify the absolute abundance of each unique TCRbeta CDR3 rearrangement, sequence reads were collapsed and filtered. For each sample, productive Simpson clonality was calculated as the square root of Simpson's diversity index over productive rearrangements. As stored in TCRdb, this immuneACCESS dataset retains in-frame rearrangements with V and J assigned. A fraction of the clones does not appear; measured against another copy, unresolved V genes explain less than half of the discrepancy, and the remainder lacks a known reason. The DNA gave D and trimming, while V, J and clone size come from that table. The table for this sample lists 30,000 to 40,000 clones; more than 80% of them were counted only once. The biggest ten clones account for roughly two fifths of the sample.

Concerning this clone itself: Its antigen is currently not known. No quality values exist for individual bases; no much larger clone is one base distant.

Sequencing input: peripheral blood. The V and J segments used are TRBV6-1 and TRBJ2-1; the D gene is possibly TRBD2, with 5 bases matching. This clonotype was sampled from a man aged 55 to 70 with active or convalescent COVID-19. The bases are TGTGCCAGCAGTGAAGCTCCGACCGGGGCCTACAATGAGCAGTTCTTC. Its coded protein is CASSEAPTGAYNEQFF.